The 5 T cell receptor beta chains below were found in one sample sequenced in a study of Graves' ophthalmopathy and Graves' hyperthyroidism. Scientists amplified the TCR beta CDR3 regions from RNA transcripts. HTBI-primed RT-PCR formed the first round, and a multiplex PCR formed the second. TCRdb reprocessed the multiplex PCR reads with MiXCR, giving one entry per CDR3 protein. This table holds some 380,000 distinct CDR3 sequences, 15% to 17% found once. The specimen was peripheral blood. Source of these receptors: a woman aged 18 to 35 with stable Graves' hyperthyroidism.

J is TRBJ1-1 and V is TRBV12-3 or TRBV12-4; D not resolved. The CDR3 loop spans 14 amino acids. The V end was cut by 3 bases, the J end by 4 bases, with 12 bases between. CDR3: CASSFLARGTEAFF. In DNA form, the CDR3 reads TGTGCCAGCAGTTTTTTGGCACGGGGCACTGAAGCTTTCTTT.

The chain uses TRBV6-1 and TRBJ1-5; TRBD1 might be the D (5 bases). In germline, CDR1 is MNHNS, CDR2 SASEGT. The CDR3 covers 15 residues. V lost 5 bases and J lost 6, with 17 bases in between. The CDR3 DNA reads TGTGCCAGCAGTCCCCAGGGCTTTGGTAGTCAGCCCCAGCATTTT. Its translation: CASSPQGFGSQPQHF.

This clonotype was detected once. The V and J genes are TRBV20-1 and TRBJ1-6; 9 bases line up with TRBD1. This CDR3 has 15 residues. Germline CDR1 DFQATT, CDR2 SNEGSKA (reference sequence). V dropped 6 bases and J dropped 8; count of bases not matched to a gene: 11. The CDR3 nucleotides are TGCAGTGCCAGGACGGTGGGACAGGGCTATTCACCCCTCCACTTT. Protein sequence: CSARTVGQGYSPLHF.

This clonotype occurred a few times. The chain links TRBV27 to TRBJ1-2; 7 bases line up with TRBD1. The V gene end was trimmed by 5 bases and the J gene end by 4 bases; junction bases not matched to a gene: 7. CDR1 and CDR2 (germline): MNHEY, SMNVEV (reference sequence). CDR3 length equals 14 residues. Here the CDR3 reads CASSATWDSYGYTF. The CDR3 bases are TGTGCCAGCAGTGCAACCTGGGACAGCTATGGCTACACCTTC.

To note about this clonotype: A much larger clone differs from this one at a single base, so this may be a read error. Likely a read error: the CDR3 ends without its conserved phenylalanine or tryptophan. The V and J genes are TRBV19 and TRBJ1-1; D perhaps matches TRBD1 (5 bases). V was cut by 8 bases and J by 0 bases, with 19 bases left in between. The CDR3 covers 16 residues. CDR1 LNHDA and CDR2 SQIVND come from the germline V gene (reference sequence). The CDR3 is CASLPMEGPMNTEAFL. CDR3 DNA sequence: TGTGCCAGTCTTCCAATGGAGGGGCCGATGAACACTGAAGCTTTCTTG.